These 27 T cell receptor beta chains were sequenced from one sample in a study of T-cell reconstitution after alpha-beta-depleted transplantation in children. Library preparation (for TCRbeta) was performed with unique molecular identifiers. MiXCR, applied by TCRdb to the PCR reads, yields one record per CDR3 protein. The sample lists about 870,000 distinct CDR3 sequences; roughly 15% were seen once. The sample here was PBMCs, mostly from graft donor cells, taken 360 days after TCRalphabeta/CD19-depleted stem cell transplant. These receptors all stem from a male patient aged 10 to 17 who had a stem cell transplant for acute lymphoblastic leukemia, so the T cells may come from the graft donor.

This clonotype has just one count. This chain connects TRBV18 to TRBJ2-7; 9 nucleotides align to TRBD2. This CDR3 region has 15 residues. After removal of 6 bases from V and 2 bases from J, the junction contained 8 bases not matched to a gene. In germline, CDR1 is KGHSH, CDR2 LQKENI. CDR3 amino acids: CASSSGTSSPYEQYF. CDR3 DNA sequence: TGTGCCAGCTCCTCCGGGACTAGCTCACCCTACGAGCAGTACTTC.

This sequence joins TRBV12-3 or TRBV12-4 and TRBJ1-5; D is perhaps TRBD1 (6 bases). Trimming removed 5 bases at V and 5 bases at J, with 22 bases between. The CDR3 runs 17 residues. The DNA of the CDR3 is TGTGCCAGCAGTCCAGGGACACCGGGGGCAGTTCATCAGCCCCAGCATTTT. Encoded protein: CASSPGTPGAVHQPQHF.

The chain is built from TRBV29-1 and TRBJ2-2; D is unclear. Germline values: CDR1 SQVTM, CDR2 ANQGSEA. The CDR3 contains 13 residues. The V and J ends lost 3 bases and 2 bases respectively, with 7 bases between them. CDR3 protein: CSVELRNTGELFF. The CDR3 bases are TGCAGCGTTGAGTTGCGTAACACCGGGGAGCTGTTTTTT.

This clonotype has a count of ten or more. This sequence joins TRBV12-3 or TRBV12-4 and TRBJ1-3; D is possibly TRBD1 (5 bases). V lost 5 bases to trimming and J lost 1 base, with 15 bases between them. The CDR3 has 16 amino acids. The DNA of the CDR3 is TGTGCCAGCAGTCCTAGGGGCACAATTTCTGGAAACACCATATATTTT. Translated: CASSPRGTISGNTIYF.

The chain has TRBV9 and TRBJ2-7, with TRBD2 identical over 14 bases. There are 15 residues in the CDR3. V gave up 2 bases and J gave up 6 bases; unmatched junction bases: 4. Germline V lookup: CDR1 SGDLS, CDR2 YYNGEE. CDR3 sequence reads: CASSVGLAGESEQYF. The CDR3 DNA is TGTGCCAGCAGCGTGGGACTAGCGGGAGAATCCGAGCAGTACTTC.

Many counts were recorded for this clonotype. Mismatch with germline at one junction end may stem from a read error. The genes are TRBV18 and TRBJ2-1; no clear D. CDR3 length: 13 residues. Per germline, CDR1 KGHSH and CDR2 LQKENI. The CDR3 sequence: CASSPQSAGEPFF. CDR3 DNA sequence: TGTGCCAGCTCACCACAATCCGCTGGAGAGCCGTTCTTC.

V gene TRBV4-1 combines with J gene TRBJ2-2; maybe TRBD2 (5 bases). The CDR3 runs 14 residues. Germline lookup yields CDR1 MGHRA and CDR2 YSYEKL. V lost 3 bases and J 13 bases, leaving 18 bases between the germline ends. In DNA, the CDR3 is TGCGCCAGCAGCCATGAGGGAACTACCCCGTCGCTGTTTTTT. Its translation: CASSHEGTTPSLFF.

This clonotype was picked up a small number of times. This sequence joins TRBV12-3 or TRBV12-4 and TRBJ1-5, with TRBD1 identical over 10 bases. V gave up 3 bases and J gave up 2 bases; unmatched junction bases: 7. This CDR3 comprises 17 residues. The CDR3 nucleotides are TGTGCCAGCAGTTTTGATGGCGGGACAGGGGGCAATCAGCCCCAGCATTTT. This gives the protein CASSFDGGTGGNQPQHF.

The CDR3 reads CASSRSVGAQIGELFF. CDR3 sequence (DNA): TGTGCCAGCAGCCGATCGGTAGGGGCGCAGATCGGGGAGCTGTTTTTT. The rearrangement uses TRBV12-3 or TRBV12-4 and TRBJ2-2; D may be TRBD1 (5 bases). The CDR3 length is 16 residues. V was pared by 6 bases and J by 7 bases, with 21 bases between.

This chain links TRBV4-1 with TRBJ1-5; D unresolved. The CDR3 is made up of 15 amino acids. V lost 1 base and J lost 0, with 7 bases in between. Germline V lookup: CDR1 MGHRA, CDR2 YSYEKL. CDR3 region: CASSQGVYSNQPQHF. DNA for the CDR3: TGCGCCAGCAGCCAAGGCGTTTATAGCAATCAGCCCCAGCATTTT.

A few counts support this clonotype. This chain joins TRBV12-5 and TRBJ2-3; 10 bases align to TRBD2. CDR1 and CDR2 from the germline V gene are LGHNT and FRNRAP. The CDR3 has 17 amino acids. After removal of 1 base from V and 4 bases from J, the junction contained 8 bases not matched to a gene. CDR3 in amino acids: CASGLDSLAGAADTQYF. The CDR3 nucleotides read TGTGCTAGTGGTTTGGACAGTCTAGCGGGAGCGGCAGATACGCAGTATTTT. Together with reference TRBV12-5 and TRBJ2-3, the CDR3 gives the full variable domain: DARVTQTPRHKVTEMGQEVTMRCQPILGHNTVFWYRQTMMQGLELLAYFRNRAPLDDSGMPKDRFSAEMPDATLATLKIQPSEPRDSAVYFCASGLDSLAGAADTQYFGPGTRLTVL.

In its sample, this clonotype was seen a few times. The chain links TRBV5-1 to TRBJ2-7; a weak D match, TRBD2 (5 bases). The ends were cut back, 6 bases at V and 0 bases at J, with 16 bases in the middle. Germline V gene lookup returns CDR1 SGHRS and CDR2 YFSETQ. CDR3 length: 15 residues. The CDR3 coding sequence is TGCGCCAGCAAGGCGGGCAGGTCGGTCTCCTACGAGCAGTACTTC. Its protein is CASKAGRSVSYEQYF.

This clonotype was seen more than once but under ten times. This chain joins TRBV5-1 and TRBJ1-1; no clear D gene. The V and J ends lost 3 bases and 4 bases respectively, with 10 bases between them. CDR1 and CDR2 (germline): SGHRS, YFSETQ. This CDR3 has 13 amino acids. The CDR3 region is CASSSLIATEAFF. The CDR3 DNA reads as TGCGCCAGCAGCTCATTAATAGCCACTGAAGCTTTCTTT.

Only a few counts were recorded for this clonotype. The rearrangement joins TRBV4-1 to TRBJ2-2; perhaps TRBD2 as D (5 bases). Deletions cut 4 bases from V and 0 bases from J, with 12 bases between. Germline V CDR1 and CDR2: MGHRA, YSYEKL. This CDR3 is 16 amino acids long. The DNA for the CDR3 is TGCGCCAGCAGCCCCCGCAGCGGACCGAACACCGGGGAGCTGTTTTTT. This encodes CASSPRSGPNTGELFF.

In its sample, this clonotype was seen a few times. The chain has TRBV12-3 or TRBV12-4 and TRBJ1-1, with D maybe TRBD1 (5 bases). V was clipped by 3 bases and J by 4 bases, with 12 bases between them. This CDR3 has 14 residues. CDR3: CASSFSSGRTEAFF. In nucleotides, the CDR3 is TGTGCCAGCAGTTTTAGTTCGGGGCGCACTGAAGCTTTCTTT.

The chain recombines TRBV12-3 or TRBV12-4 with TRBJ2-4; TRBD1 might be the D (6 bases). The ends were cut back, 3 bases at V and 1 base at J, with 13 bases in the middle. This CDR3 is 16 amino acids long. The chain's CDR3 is CASSFRGYRAKNIQYF. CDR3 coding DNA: TGTGCCAGCAGTTTTAGGGGGTACCGTGCCAAAAACATTCAGTACTTC.

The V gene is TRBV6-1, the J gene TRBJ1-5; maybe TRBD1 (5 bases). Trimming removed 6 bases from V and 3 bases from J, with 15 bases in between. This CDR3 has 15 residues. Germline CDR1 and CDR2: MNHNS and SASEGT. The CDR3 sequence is CASRPGGLDNQPQHF. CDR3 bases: TGTGCCAGCAGACCGGGGGGGTTGGACAATCAGCCCCAGCATTTT.

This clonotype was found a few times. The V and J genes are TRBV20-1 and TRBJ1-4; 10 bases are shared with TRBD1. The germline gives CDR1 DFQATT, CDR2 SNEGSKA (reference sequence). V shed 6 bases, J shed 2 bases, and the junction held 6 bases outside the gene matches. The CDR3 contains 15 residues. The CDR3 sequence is CSAKGQGSTNEKLFF. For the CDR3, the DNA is TGCAGTGCCAAGGGACAGGGGTCCACTAATGAAAAACTGTTTTTT.

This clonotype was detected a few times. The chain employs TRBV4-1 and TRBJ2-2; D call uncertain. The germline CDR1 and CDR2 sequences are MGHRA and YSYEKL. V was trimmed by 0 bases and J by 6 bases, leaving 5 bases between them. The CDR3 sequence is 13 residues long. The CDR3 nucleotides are TGCGCCAGCAGCCAAGATAGATCCGGGGAGCTGTTTTTT. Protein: CASSQDRSGELFF.

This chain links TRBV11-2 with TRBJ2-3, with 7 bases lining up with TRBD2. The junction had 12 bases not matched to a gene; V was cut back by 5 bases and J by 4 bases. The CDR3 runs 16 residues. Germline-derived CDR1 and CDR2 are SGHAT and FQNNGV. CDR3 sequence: CASSPGHAGVADTQYF. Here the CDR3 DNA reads TGTGCCAGCAGCCCAGGCCACGCGGGAGTTGCAGATACGCAGTATTTT.

The CDR3 loop reads CASSPPSGRPGTDTQYF. CDR3 DNA: TGTGCCAGCAGCCCTCCTAGCGGGAGGCCAGGGACAGATACGCAGTATTTT. The chain recombines TRBV7-3 with TRBJ2-3; 11 bases match TRBD2. V dropped 5 bases and J dropped 3; count of bases not matched to a gene: 10. This CDR3 is 17 amino acids long. CDR1 is SGHTA and CDR2 is FQGTGA in the germline V gene.

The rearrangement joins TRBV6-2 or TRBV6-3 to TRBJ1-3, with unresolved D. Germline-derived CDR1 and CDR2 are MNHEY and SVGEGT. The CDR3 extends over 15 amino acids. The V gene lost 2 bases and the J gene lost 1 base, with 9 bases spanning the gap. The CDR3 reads CASSYVGLSGNTIYF. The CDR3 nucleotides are TGTGCCAGCAGTTACGTTGGGCTATCTGGAAACACCATATATTTT.

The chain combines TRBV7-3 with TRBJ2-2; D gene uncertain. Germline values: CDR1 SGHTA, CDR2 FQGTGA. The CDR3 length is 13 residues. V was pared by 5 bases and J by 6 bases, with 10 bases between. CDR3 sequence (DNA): TGTGCCAGCAGCGAGGCAGAAGCCGGGGAGCTGTTTTTT. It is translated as CASSEAEAGELFF. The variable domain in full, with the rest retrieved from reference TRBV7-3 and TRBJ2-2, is GAGVSQTPSNKVTEKGKYVELRCDPISGHTALYWYRQSLGQGPEFLIYFQGTGAADDSGLPNDRFFAVRPEGSVSTLKIQRTERGDSAVYLCASSEAEAGELFFGEGSRLTVL.

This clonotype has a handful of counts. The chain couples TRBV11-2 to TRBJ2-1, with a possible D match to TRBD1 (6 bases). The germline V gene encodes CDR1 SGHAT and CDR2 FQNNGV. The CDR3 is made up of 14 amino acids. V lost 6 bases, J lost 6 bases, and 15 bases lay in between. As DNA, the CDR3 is TGTGCCAGCAGACCCCAATTAGGGGGCAATGAGCAGTTCTTC. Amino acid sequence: CASRPQLGGNEQFF.

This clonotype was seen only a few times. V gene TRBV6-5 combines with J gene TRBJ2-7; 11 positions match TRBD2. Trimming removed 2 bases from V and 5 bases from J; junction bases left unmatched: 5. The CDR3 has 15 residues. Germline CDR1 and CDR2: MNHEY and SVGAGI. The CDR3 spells CASSYTSGSSHEQYF. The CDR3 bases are TGTGCCAGCAGTTACACTAGCGGGAGTTCCCACGAGCAGTACTTC.

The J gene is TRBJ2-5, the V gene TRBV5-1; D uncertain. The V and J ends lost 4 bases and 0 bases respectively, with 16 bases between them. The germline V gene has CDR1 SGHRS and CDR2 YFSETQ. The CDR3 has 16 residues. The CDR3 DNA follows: TGCGCCAGCAGCCCGAAGACTGGCCCGTACCAAGAGACCCAGTACTTC. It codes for CASSPKTGPYQETQYF.

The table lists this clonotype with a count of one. The CDR3 DNA is TGCGCCAGCAGCTCGACTAGCGGGACCCTAACCGGGGAGCTGTTTTTT. Its protein is CASSSTSGTLTGELFF. V is TRBV5-1 and J is TRBJ2-2; 11 bases align to TRBD2. Germline values: CDR1 SGHRS, CDR2 YFSETQ. The ends lost 3 bases at V and 5 bases at J; junction bases unmatched: 6. The CDR3 spans 16 residues.